Shown below are 8 T cell receptor beta chains from a single sample sequenced in a study of memory CD4+ T cells and cytomegalovirus serostatus. The sort gate was single viable CD3+CD4+CD8-CD45RO+ cells for memory CD4+ T cells. This table comes from immunoSEQ multiplex PCR, and its TCRdb copy is limited to in-frame clones, with some not included. Of roughly 54,000 clones in the sample, around 78% were seen once. Source material: memory CD4+ T cells from blood. Every receptor here comes from an adult in good health and CMV-seronegative.

V usage is TRBV28 and J usage is TRBJ2-1, with TRBD1 as a possible D gene (5 bases). This CDR3 region has 12 residues. Germline-derived CDR1 and CDR2 are MDHEN and SYDVKM. V was pared by 6 bases and J by 10 bases, with 13 bases between. The CDR3 reads CASSLQGREQFF. DNA for the CDR3: TGTGCCAGCAGCCTCCAGGGAAGGGAGCAGTTCTTC.

The chain recombines TRBV6-1 with TRBJ1-1; 8 nucleotides match TRBD1. Losses at the gene ends were 7 bases for V and 6 bases for J; bases not matched to a gene: 7. CDR1 is MNHNS and CDR2 is SASEGT in the germline V gene. The CDR3 is 13 residues long. The CDR3: CASKETGVSEAFF. The CDR3 DNA reads TGTGCCAGCAAGGAGACAGGGGTGTCTGAAGCTTTCTTT.

The V call is TRBV19, the J call TRBJ2-7; D is perhaps TRBD2 (6 bases). The CDR3 is 15 amino acids. Germline V CDR1 and CDR2: LNHDA, SQIVND (reference sequence). V lost 3 bases and J 2 bases, leaving 14 bases between the germline ends. The CDR3 loop is CASSIRDGGAYEQYF. CDR3 nucleotide sequence: TGTGCCAGTAGTATCCGGGACGGAGGGGCCTACGAGCAGTACTTC.

This clone was seen a handful of times. The same CDR3 also results from other DNA sequences found in this sample. The chain uses TRBV28 and TRBJ1-5, with D unclear. Trimming took 1 base from V and 5 from J, leaving 3 bases between them. Germline values: CDR1 MDHEN, CDR2 SYDVKM. This CDR3 region has 12 residues. DNA for the CDR3: TGTGCCAGCAGTTTATATGATCAGCCCCAGCATTTT. It translates to CASSLYDQPQHF.

V usage is TRBV6-1 and J usage is TRBJ2-2; D gene uncertain. CDR1 is MNHNS, CDR2 SASEGT, per germline. With 4 bases removed from V and 6 bases from J, the gap between germline ends came to 18 bases. This CDR3 comprises 16 residues. CDR3 loop: CASSAAPHRSAGELFF. The CDR3 DNA reads TGTGCCAGCAGTGCCGCACCACATAGATCGGCCGGGGAGCTGTTTTTT.

The chain is built from TRBV6-6 and TRBJ2-2; D call uncertain. The germline CDR1 and CDR2 sequences are MNHNY and SVGAGI (reference sequence). There are 14 residues in the CDR3. The germline V and J ends were trimmed by 0 bases and 3 bases, with 5 bases remaining between them. CDR3 in amino acids: CASSYSLDTGELFF. DNA for the CDR3: TGTGCCAGCAGTTACTCCTTAGACACCGGGGAGCTGTTTTTT.

The CDR3 loop is CASSHPQGRKSSYEQYF. The CDR3 nucleotides are TGCGCCAGCAGCCACCCCCAGGGAAGGAAGAGCTCCTACGAGCAGTACTTC. The chain joins TRBV4-1 to TRBJ2-7, with a weak D call TRBD1 (5 bases). The V end was cut by 3 bases, the J end by 0 bases, with 18 bases between. CDR1 is MGHRA and CDR2 is YSYEKL in the germline V gene. The CDR3 is 17 residues long.

This chain uses TRBV19 with TRBJ2-7, with D possibly called TRBD1 or TRBD2 (5 bases each). The CDR3 is 14 residues long. In germline, CDR1 is LNHDA, CDR2 SQIVND (reference sequence). V shed 4 bases and J shed 4 bases, with 14 bases lying between them. This CDR3 reads CASSKAGTGYEQYF. CDR3 in DNA: TGTGCCAGTAGTAAAGCCGGGACGGGATACGAGCAGTACTTC. The whole variable domain, remainder taken from reference TRBV19 and TRBJ2-7, is DGGITQSPKYLFRKEGQNVTLSCEQNLNHDAMYWYRQDPGQGLRLIYYSQIVNDFQKGDIAEGYSVSREKKESFPLTVTSAQKNPTAFYLCASSKAGTGYEQYFGPGTRLTVT.